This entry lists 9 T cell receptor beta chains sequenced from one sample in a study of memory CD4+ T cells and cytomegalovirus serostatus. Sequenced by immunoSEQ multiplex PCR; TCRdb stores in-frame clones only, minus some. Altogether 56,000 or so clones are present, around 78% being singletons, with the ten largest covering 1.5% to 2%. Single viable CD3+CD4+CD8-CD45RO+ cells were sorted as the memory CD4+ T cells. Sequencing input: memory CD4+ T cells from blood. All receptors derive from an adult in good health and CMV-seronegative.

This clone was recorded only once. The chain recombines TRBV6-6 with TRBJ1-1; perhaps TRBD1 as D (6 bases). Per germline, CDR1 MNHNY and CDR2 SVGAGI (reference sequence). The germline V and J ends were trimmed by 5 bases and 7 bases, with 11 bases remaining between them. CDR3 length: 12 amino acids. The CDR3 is CASSPDRSEAFF. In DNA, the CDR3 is TGTGCCAGCAGTCCTGACAGGAGTGAAGCTTTCTTT.

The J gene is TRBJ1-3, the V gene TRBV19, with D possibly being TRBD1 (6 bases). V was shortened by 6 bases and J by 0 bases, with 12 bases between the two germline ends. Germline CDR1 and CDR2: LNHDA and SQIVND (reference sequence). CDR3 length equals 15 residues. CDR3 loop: CASSLQGVSGNTIYF. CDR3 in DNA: TGTGCCAGTAGCCTACAGGGCGTCTCTGGAAACACCATATATTTT.

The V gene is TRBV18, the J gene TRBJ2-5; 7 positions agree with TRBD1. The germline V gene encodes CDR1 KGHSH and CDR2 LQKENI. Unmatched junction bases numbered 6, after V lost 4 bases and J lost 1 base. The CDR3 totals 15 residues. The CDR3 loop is CASSRPGTVQETQYF. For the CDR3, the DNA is TGTGCCAGCTCACGCCCCGGGACAGTCCAAGAGACCCAGTACTTC.

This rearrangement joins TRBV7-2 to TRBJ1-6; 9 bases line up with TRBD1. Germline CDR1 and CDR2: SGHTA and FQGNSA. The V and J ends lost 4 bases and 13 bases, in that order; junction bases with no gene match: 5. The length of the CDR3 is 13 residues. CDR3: CASSWDREPPLHF. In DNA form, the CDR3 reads TGTGCCAGCAGCTGGGACAGGGAACCGCCCCTCCACTTT.

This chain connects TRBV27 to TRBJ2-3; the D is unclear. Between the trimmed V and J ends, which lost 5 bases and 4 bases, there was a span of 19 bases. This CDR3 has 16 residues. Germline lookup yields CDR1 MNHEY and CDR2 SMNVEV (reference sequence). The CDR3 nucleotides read TGTGCCAGCAGTACCCGACGGGCTAAAGGTCCAGATACGCAGTATTTT. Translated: CASSTRRAKGPDTQYF.

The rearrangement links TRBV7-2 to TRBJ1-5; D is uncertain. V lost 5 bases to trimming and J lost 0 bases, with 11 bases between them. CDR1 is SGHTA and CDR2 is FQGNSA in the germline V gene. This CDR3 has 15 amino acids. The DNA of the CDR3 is TGTGCCAGCAGCCGGATCGACGGTAGCAATCAGCCCCAGCATTTT. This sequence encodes CASSRIDGSNQPQHF.

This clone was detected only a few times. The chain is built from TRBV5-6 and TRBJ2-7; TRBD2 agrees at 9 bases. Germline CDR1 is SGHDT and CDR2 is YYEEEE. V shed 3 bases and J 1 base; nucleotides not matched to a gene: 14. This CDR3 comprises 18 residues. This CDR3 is CASSWLHTMTSGSYEQYF. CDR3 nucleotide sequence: TGTGCCAGCAGCTGGCTTCACACTATGACTAGCGGATCCTACGAGCAGTACTTC.

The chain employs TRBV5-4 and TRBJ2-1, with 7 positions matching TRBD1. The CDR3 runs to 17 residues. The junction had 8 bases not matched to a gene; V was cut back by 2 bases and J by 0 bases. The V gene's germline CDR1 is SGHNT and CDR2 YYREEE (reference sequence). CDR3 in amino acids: CASSLRGGRGSYNEQFF. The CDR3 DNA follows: TGTGCCAGCAGCTTAAGAGGGGGCAGGGGCTCCTACAATGAGCAGTTCTTC.

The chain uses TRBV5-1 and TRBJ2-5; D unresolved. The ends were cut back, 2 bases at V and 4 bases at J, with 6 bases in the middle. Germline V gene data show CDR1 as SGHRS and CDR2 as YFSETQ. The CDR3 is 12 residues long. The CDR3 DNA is TGCGCCAGCAGCTTTTACGGAGAGACCCAGTACTTC. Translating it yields CASSFYGETQYF.